The 30 T cell receptor beta chains in this list originate from one sample, sequenced in a study of blood T cell repertoires in COVID-19. The data were produced by immunoSEQ multiplex PCR, yet TCRdb's version contains in-frame clones alone and is incomplete. This table holds some 300,000 clones, around 89% found once. The sample comprised peripheral blood. The receptors shown here come from a woman between 50 and 59 years old with COVID-19, enrolled during active disease.

The chain joins TRBV7-9 to TRBJ2-1, with a weak D call TRBD2 (5 bases). This CDR3 comprises 15 residues. The germline gives CDR1 SEHNR, CDR2 FQNEAQ (reference sequence). V was clipped by 5 bases and J by 9 bases, with 20 bases between them. The CDR3 spells CASSPTEELAGEQFF. The CDR3 coding sequence is TGTGCCAGCAGCCCCACGGAGGAACTCGCGGGTGAGCAGTTCTTC.

The rearrangement uses TRBV4-1 and TRBJ2-1; 8 positions agree with TRBD2. The J segment lost 4 bases and the V segment lost 1 base, leaving 12 bases of the junction unmatched. CDR3 length equals 18 residues. The germline gives CDR1 MGHRA, CDR2 YSYEKL. CDR3 in amino acids: CASSQGASGRPGYNEQFF. The CDR3 nucleotides are TGCGCCAGCAGCCAAGGGGCAAGCGGGAGACCTGGGTACAATGAGCAGTTCTTC.

The rearrangement joins TRBV2 to TRBJ2-7; a weak D match, TRBD2 (5 bases). Germline-derived CDR1 and CDR2 are SNHLY and FYNNEI. Trimming stripped 3 bases from V and 2 bases from J, with 14 bases between. The CDR3 has 15 residues. Here the CDR3 reads CASSDGGPYPYEQYF. The DNA for the CDR3 is TGTGCCAGCAGTGACGGCGGGCCCTACCCCTACGAGCAGTACTTC.

CDR3 amino acids: CASSEGTGSKNTEAFF. The DNA for the CDR3 is TGTGCCAGCAGTGAAGGAACAGGCTCTAAGAACACTGAAGCTTTCTTT. This sequence joins TRBV25-1 and TRBJ1-1; TRBD1 is a possible D gene (5 bases). Germline V gene data show CDR1 as MGHDK and CDR2 as SYGVNS. V was trimmed by 2 bases and J by 1 base, leaving 14 bases between them. The CDR3 runs 16 residues.

CDR3 residues: CASSPRQGMVSNQPQHF. In DNA form, the CDR3 reads TGTGCCAGCAGCCCCCGACAGGGAATGGTTAGCAATCAGCCCCAGCATTTT. This chain joins TRBV27 and TRBJ1-5; 7 positions match TRBD1. Trimming cost V 6 bases and J 0 bases; bases outside gene matches: 11. This CDR3 is 17 amino acids long. Germline V CDR1 and CDR2: MNHEY, SMNVEV (reference sequence).

The chain couples TRBV7-2 to TRBJ2-7; 9 bases align to TRBD2. V was pared by 4 bases and J by 2 bases, with 6 bases of the junction left unmatched. The V gene's germline CDR1 is SGHTA and CDR2 FQGNSA. This CDR3 comprises 15 residues. The CDR3 region has the DNA TGTGCCAGCAGCTCCCTAGCGGGGCCTACCTACGAGCAGTACTTC. This codes for CASSSLAGPTYEQYF.

The chain employs TRBV24-1 and TRBJ1-3; D possibly corresponds to TRBD1 (5 bases). Germline V gives CDR1 KGHDR, CDR2 SFDVKD. The length of the CDR3 is 17 residues. The V end was cut by 3 bases, the J end by 3 bases, with 17 bases between. The CDR3 protein is CATSDHPTSGLGNTIYF. As DNA, the CDR3 is TGTGCCACCAGTGATCACCCAACTTCGGGACTTGGAAACACCATATATTTT.

The chain carries TRBV2 and TRBJ2-3; 8 nucleotides agree with TRBD2. The CDR3 length is 14 residues. Losses at the gene ends were 7 bases for V and 2 bases for J; bases not matched to a gene: 5. CDR1 is SNHLY and CDR2 is FYNNEI in the germline V gene. The CDR3 is CASTVGGDTDTQYF. The CDR3 DNA reads TGTGCCAGCACCGTCGGGGGGGACACAGATACGCAGTATTTT.

The CDR3 protein is CASSLGGPIGGEKLFF. In DNA form, the CDR3 reads TGCGCCAGCAGCTTGGGGGGACCCATAGGGGGAGAAAAACTGTTTTTT. The chain joins TRBV5-1 to TRBJ1-4; D is possibly TRBD1 (6 bases). Trimming took 0 bases from V and 8 from J, leaving 17 bases between them. Germline CDR1 is SGHRS and CDR2 is YFSETQ. The length of the CDR3 is 16 residues.

This clone appeared once. The chain is built from TRBV7-9 and TRBJ2-1; D is ambiguous. The CDR3 is 15 amino acids. V was trimmed by 8 bases and J by 7 bases, leaving 21 bases between them. The V gene's germline CDR1 is SEHNR and CDR2 FQNEAQ (reference sequence). The CDR3: CASVRSPNIVNEQFF. CDR3 bases: TGTGCCAGCGTTCGGAGCCCGAATATAGTTAATGAGCAGTTCTTC.

This rearrangement joins TRBV11-1 to TRBJ2-7; possible D gene TRBD1, 6 bases. The CDR3 is 16 residues long. V lost 5 bases, J lost 7 bases, and 24 bases lay in between. The germline V gene has CDR1 SGHAT and CDR2 FQDESV (reference sequence). CDR3 residues: CASSAATGSGSGEQYF. The CDR3 bases are TGTGCCAGCAGCGCTGCGACAGGATCGGGTTCAGGGGAGCAGTACTTC.

V usage is TRBV3-1 (or the pseudogene TRBV3-2) and J usage is TRBJ2-7; D might be TRBD1 (5 bases). Germline CDR1 is LGHDT and CDR2 is YNNKEL (reference sequence). The CDR3 runs 12 residues. Trimming removed 1 base at V and 6 bases at J, with 7 bases between. This chain's CDR3 is CASSQARGEQYF. The CDR3 nucleotides read TGTGCCAGCAGCCAAGCTAGGGGCGAGCAGTACTTC.

The DNA of the CDR3 is TGTGCCAGTAGTATTAGCGCGTACTACGAGCAGTACTTC. This translates into CASSISAYYEQYF. The chain carries TRBV19 and TRBJ2-7, with D perhaps matching TRBD2 (5 bases). The germline CDR1 and CDR2 sequences are LNHDA and SQIVND (reference sequence). This CDR3 has 13 residues. V shed 3 bases and J shed 3 bases, with 9 bases lying between them.

This chain links TRBV5-4 with TRBJ2-5; D is ambiguous. The germline V and J ends were trimmed by 4 bases and 2 bases, with 9 bases remaining between them. The CDR3 has 13 amino acids. CDR1 and CDR2 (germline): SGHNT, YYREEE (reference sequence). CDR3 sequence reads: CASSAPRQETQYF. DNA for the CDR3: TGTGCCAGCAGCGCCCCCAGACAAGAGACCCAGTACTTC.

V and J are TRBV7-9 and TRBJ2-7; 9 positions agree with TRBD2. J gave up 4 bases and V 5 bases, and 12 bases lay outside the gene matches. Per the germline V gene, CDR1 is SEHNR and CDR2 is FQNEAQ (reference sequence). The CDR3 is made up of 16 amino acids. The CDR3, as DNA: TGTGCCAGCAGCCGCGGAGGTAGCGGGAGTAATTACGAGCAGTACTTC. It specifies CASSRGGSGSNYEQYF.

This chain joins TRBV19 and TRBJ2-4, with a possible D match to TRBD1 (6 bases). This CDR3 is 14 amino acids long. The germline V gene encodes CDR1 LNHDA and CDR2 SQIVND (reference sequence). Trimming removed 7 bases at V and 9 bases at J, with 19 bases between. The CDR3 here is CASIGQGFSGIQYF. DNA for the CDR3: TGTGCCAGTATTGGTCAGGGGTTTTCTGGCATTCAGTACTTC.

The chain uses TRBV2 and TRBJ1-5, with TRBD1 identical over 7 bases. The CDR3 totals 14 residues. Germline V lookup: CDR1 SNHLY, CDR2 FYNNEI. J lost 5 bases, V lost 7 bases, and 8 bases had no gene match. This CDR3 is CASNHQGGDQPQHF. The CDR3 DNA reads as TGTGCCAGCAATCATCAGGGGGGCGATCAGCCCCAGCATTTT.

This chain joins TRBV9 and TRBJ2-2, with D tentatively TRBD2 (6 bases). This CDR3 region has 18 residues. V dropped 4 bases and J dropped 3 bases, with 22 bases sitting between them. Germline CDR1 and CDR2: SGDLS and YYNGEE. CDR3 sequence reads: CASSPEGGSALYTGELFF. For the CDR3, the DNA is TGTGCCAGCAGCCCGGAGGGCGGGTCCGCCTTATACACCGGGGAGCTGTTTTTT.

V and J are TRBV2 and TRBJ1-1; D not certain. Germline CDR1 reads SNHLY; CDR2 reads FYNNEI. The CDR3 runs 14 residues. The ends were cut back, 4 bases at V and 2 bases at J, with 11 bases in the middle. The chain's CDR3 is CASSGLQPNTEAFF. The CDR3, as DNA: TGTGCCAGCAGTGGCTTACAGCCTAACACTGAAGCTTTCTTT.

This clone was observed a few times. The chain carries TRBV9 and TRBJ2-3, with D uncertain. Germline V gene lookup returns CDR1 SGDLS and CDR2 YYNGEE. CDR3 length equals 13 residues. V was pared by 0 bases and J by 3 bases, with 5 bases between. The CDR3 DNA sequence: TGTGCCAGCAGCGTAGGTATGACAGATACGCAGTATTTT. It yields the protein CASSVGMTDTQYF. Variable domain in full (rest from reference TRBV9 and TRBJ2-3): DSGVTQTPKHLITATGQRVTLRCSPRSGDLSVYWYQQSLDQGLQFLIQYYNGEERAKGNILERFSAQQFPDLHSELNLSSLELGDSALYFCASSVGMTDTQYFGPGTRLTVL.

The V call is TRBV7-9, the J call TRBJ1-1; D uncertain. The germline V gene has CDR1 SEHNR and CDR2 FQNEAQ (reference sequence). The CDR3 loop spans 13 amino acids. Trimming shortened V by 6 bases and J by 4 bases, and 12 bases separated the two germline ends. The CDR3 region has the DNA TGTGCCAGCAGACCAAACGGAGGCACTGAAGCTTTCTTT. It is translated as CASRPNGGTEAFF. The whole variable domain, filled in from reference TRBV7-9 and TRBJ1-1, reads DTGVSQNPRHKITKRGQNVTFRCDPISEHNRLYWYRQTLGQGPEFLTYFQNEAQLEKSRLLSDRFSAERPKGSFSTLEIQRTEQGDSAMYLCASRPNGGTEAFFGQGTRLTVV.

A few counts support this clone. V gene TRBV7-8 combines with J gene TRBJ1-4; D is unclear. This CDR3 comprises 14 residues. Germline V lookup: CDR1 SGHVS, CDR2 FQNEAQ. Trimming pared 3 bases from V and 5 bases from J, leaving 10 bases between. In nucleotides, the CDR3 is TGTGCCAGCAGCTTCTTGTATCCGAATGAAAAACTGTTTTTT. It codes for CASSFLYPNEKLFF.

This clone appeared a single time. The chain recombines TRBV5-8 with TRBJ2-1; 7 positions match TRBD2. There are 17 residues in the CDR3. The trim removed 0 bases at V and 2 bases at J, leaving 8 bases unmatched. Per the germline V gene, CDR1 is SGHTS and CDR2 is YDEGEE. The CDR3 DNA follows: TGTGCCAGCAGCTTGGTGGGAGCGGGATTCCCCTACAATGAGCAGTTCTTC. It is translated as CASSLVGAGFPYNEQFF.

The sample holds one count of this clone. V and J are TRBV11-2 and TRBJ2-1; D not resolved. The CDR3 consists of 14 residues. Germline loops: CDR1 SGHAT, CDR2 FQNNGV. The germline V and J ends were trimmed by 3 bases and 0 bases, with 6 bases remaining between them. CDR3 bases: TGTGCCAGCAGCTTGAGGAGCTCCTACAATGAGCAGTTCTTC. Amino acids: CASSLRSSYNEQFF.

The gene calls are TRBV30 and TRBJ2-5; a weak D match, TRBD1 (6 bases). There are 19 residues in the CDR3. The V and J ends lost 0 bases and 3 bases respectively, with 26 bases between them. The germline CDR1 and CDR2 sequences are GTSNPN and SVGIG (reference sequence). The CDR3 region has the DNA TGTGCCTGGAGTGTACTTTTCAGGGGACACCAGATGGGGAAAGAGACCCAGTACTTC. Translated: CAWSVLFRGHQMGKETQYF.

This rearrangement joins TRBV6-5 to TRBJ2-1; 8 bases agree with TRBD2. This CDR3 has 14 residues. With 11 bases clipped from V and 6 bases from J, the junction kept 12 bases outside the gene matches. Germline V gene lookup returns CDR1 MNHEY and CDR2 SVGAGI. The CDR3 is CASDVAGLFNEQFF. The CDR3 bases are TGTGCCTCAGACGTAGCGGGATTATTCAATGAGCAGTTCTTC.

This chain links TRBV27 with TRBJ2-5, with 12 bases that match TRBD2. The CDR3 consists of 14 residues. CDR1 MNHEY and CDR2 SMNVEV come from the germline V gene (reference sequence). With V trimmed by 7 bases and J by 3 bases, 3 bases remained unmatched. The CDR3 protein is CASTRTSGEETQYF. The DNA for the CDR3 is TGTGCCAGCACCAGGACTAGCGGGGAAGAGACCCAGTACTTC.

The chain links TRBV7-2 to TRBJ1-5, with TRBD1 matching over 7 bases. CDR1 and CDR2 from the germline V gene are SGHTA and FQGNSA. V trimming: 4 bases; J trimming: 4 bases; junction bases outside the gene matches: 7. This CDR3 has 15 amino acids. In DNA, the CDR3 is TGTGCCAGCAGCTACACAGGGGCAGTGAATCAGCCCCAGCATTTT. Translating gives CASSYTGAVNQPQHF.

The rearrangement links TRBV27 to TRBJ2-7; TRBD2 might be the D (5 bases). V lost 8 bases and J lost 2, with 16 bases in between. The CDR3 is made up of 14 amino acids. CDR1 MNHEY and CDR2 SMNVEV come from the germline V gene (reference sequence). CDR3 region: CASGSGLLTYEQYF. Here the CDR3 DNA reads TGTGCCAGCGGGTCCGGACTTCTTACCTACGAGCAGTACTTC.

The chain joins TRBV6-2 or TRBV6-3 to TRBJ1-2; 12 bases align to TRBD1. Germline V CDR1 and CDR2: MNHEY, SVGEGT. Trimming took 4 bases from V and 8 from J; bases not matched to a gene: 5. The CDR3 runs 14 residues. CDR3 bases: TGTGCCAGCAGTTCCCGGGACAGGGGGCAAGGCTACACCTTC. Translated, it gives CASSSRDRGQGYTF.